This TCR beta chain was sequenced during a study of human T cells and chemical hapten exposure. In the original workflow: A per-sample median of roughly 91,000 TCRs was observed, with a range of about 23,224 to 700,000. TCRdb re-analysed the RACE reads in MiXCR, keeping a single row per CDR3 protein. TCRdb, not the authors, supplied the V and J calls. The sample lists tens of thousands of distinct CDR3 sequences, about 5.5% occurring once. The CDR3 runs 16 residues. The ends lost 7 bases at V and 6 bases at J; junction bases unmatched: 9. In germline, CDR1 is SNHLY, CDR2 FYNNEI. This clonotype was detected many times. Time point indicated: healthy volunteer bleed at 6 weeks. Total RNA was isolated from unfractionated whole blood.

The material sequenced was whole blood. This chain links TRBV2 with TRBJ2-1; 13 positions agree with TRBD2. The sequence was collected from a human donor in good health. Some clones in this sample may be carry-over from other donors' samples. The CDR3 DNA reads as TGTGCCAGCACTAACCTTGGACTAGCGGGAGCCAATGAGCAGTTCTTC. Amino acid sequence: CASTNLGLAGANEQFF. Filled out from reference TRBV2 and TRBJ2-1, the complete variable domain reads EPEVTQTPSHQVTQMGQEVILRCVPISNHLYFYWYRQILGQKVEFLVSFYNNEISEKSEIFDDQFSVERPDGSNFTLKIRSTKLEDSAMYFCASTNLGLAGANEQFFGPGTRLTVL.